The T cell receptor beta chain under discussion was sequenced for a study of blood T cell repertoires in COVID-19. Data came from immunoSEQ multiplex PCR; TCRdb stores just in-frame clones and leaves some out. This sample has 60,000 to 65,000 clones, with roughly two thirds found just once. The CDR3 runs to 15 residues. Germline V gives CDR1 MNHEY, CDR2 SVGAGI. Deletions cut 0 bases from V and 8 bases from J, with 14 bases between. The sample consisted of peripheral blood. This chain links TRBV6-5 with TRBJ2-1; tentatively, D is TRBD1 (5 bases). The source of this sequence is a woman in her seventies with COVID-19, enrolled during active disease. CDR3 DNA sequence: TGTGCCAGCAGTTACTCGGGGCAGGGTTCCGATGAGCAGTTCTTC. Translated: CASSYSGQGSDEQFF.